The next 14 T cell receptor beta chains were all read from a single sample in a study of human T cells and chemical hapten exposure. A single record per CDR3 protein comes from TCRdb applying MiXCR to the RACE reads. The data contain more than 110,000 distinct CDR3 sequences, 12% of them seen just once; the ten biggest clones take up around 1.4%. The time point here: patch test 2, 6 weeks after DPC sensitization. Sample treatment: therapeutic diphenylcyclopropenone sensitization with weekly scalp DPC. Material: whole blood, obtained in connection with sensitization to the hapten diphenylcyclopropenone (DPC). Source of these receptors: a woman in her 50s with alopecia areata. Some clones in this sample may be carry-over from other donors' samples.

This clonotype was detected ten times or more. The chain combines TRBV7-2 with TRBJ2-3, with 7 bases fitting TRBD1. The CDR3 consists of 17 residues. The germline V gene has CDR1 SGHTA and CDR2 FQGNSA. The ends lost 0 bases at V and 5 bases at J; junction bases unmatched: 11. CDR3 DNA sequence: TGTGCCAGCAGCTTAGCGGCTCGGGACAGAAGGAGAGATACGCAGTATTTT. Protein: CASSLAARDRRRDTQYF.

This clonotype was observed at least ten times. V and J are TRBV14 and TRBJ1-2; D remains unclear. V dropped 4 bases and J dropped 8 bases, with 17 bases sitting between them. The germline gives CDR1 SGHDN, CDR2 FVKESK. There are 14 residues in the CDR3. CDR3 in amino acids: CASSPISRSEGYTF. As DNA, the CDR3 is TGTGCCAGCAGCCCCATATCGAGGTCAGAAGGCTACACCTTC.

This clonotype came up many times. J is TRBJ1-1 and V is TRBV29-1, with D perhaps TRBD1 (5 bases). Trimming took off 7 bases at V and 2 bases at J, with 11 bases between the two ends. The CDR3 spans 12 residues. Germline CDR1 reads SQVTM; CDR2 reads ANQGSEA. The CDR3 region has the DNA TGCAGCGCTTGGGGGGGAAACACTGAAGCTTTCTTT. Translating it yields CSAWGGNTEAFF.

This clonotype has just a few counts. J is TRBJ2-7 and V is TRBV2; 7 bases fit TRBD1. In germline, CDR1 is SNHLY, CDR2 FYNNEI. This CDR3 contains 16 residues. V shed 6 bases and J 0 bases; nucleotides not matched to a gene: 11. In DNA, the CDR3 is TGTGCCAGCAGCGTCAATACCGGGACAGTCTCCTACGAGCAGTACTTC. Its translation: CASSVNTGTVSYEQYF. Full variable domain (outside the CDR3, taken from reference TRBV2 and TRBJ2-7): EPEVTQTPSHQVTQMGQEVILRCVPISNHLYFYWYRQILGQKVEFLVSFYNNEISEKSEIFDDQFSVERPDGSNFTLKIRSTKLEDSAMYFCASSVNTGTVSYEQYFGPGTRLTVT.

This chain uses TRBV29-1 with TRBJ1-6; D gene unclear. This CDR3 is 13 amino acids long. V was clipped by 4 bases and J by 7 bases, with 11 bases between them. Germline CDR1 SQVTM, CDR2 ANQGSEA. The CDR3 loop reads CSVGWLPNSPLHF. The CDR3 DNA follows: TGCAGCGTTGGTTGGTTGCCCAATTCACCCCTCCACTTT.

This clonotype showed up just a few times. J is TRBJ2-2 and V is TRBV24-1, with 8 bases fitting TRBD1. The CDR3 spans 16 residues. The germline gives CDR1 KGHDR, CDR2 SFDVKD. The junction had 9 bases not matched to a gene; V was cut back by 6 bases and J by 4 bases. The CDR3 protein is CATSLDRGLRTGELFF. The CDR3 nucleotides are TGTGCCACCAGTCTAGACAGGGGTCTTCGCACCGGGGAGCTGTTTTTT.

The chain carries TRBV15 and TRBJ1-4; no clear D gene. V lost 9 bases and J lost 2, with 16 bases in between. CDR3 length equals 15 residues. Germline CDR1 and CDR2: LNHNV and YYDKDF (reference sequence). The DNA of the CDR3 is TGTGCCACGACGGTCGACATTGGGACTAATGAAAAACTGTTTTTT. It is translated as CATTVDIGTNEKLFF. Full variable domain (rest looked up from reference TRBV15 and TRBJ1-4): DAMVIQNPRYQVTQFGKPVTLSCSQTLNHNVMYWYQQKSSQAPKLLFHYYDKDFNNEADTPDNFQSRRPNTSFCFLDIRSPGLGDTAMYLCATTVDIGTNEKLFFGSGTQLSVL.

A few counts support this clonotype. This chain connects TRBV7-9 to TRBJ1-1; D uncertain. Germline CDR1 SEHNR, CDR2 FQNEAQ (reference sequence). The V end lost 5 bases, the J end lost 0 bases, and 13 bases lay between the germline ends. This CDR3 has 15 residues. The CDR3: CASSPRRALNTEAFF. Here the CDR3 DNA reads TGTGCCAGCAGCCCGCGGAGGGCTTTGAACACTGAAGCTTTCTTT. The full variable domain, its missing parts supplied by reference TRBV7-9 and TRBJ1-1, is DTGVSQNPRHKITKRGQNVTFRCDPISEHNRLYWYRQTLGQGPEFLTYFQNEAQLEKSRLLSDRFSAERPKGSFSTLEIQRTEQGDSAMYLCASSPRRALNTEAFFGQGTRLTVV.

V is TRBV29-1 and J is TRBJ2-1; 8 nucleotides agree with TRBD2. CDR3 length equals 14 residues. V was pared by 4 bases and J by 6 bases, with 8 bases of the junction left unmatched. The germline CDR1 and CDR2 sequences are SQVTM and ANQGSEA. The CDR3 bases are TGCAGCGTTGGTGGACTAGCCGGGCGCAATGAGCAGTTCTTC. Amino acid sequence: CSVGGLAGRNEQFF.

The V gene is TRBV7-3, the J gene TRBJ2-2; D not resolved. Trimming stripped 3 bases from V and 4 bases from J, with 9 bases between. The germline V gene encodes CDR1 SGHTA and CDR2 FQGTGA. This CDR3 comprises 14 residues. The CDR3 coding sequence is TGTGCCAGCAGCTTGTTGGTTCCCACCGGGGAGCTGTTTTTT. Translated: CASSLLVPTGELFF.

This chain joins TRBV6-1 and TRBJ2-7, with TRBD2 matching 8 bases. Germline V CDR1 and CDR2: MNHNS, SASEGT. CDR3 length: 13 residues. The J segment lost 5 bases and the V segment lost 7 bases, leaving 7 bases of the junction unmatched. DNA for the CDR3: TGTGCCAGCATTGTCAACGGGAGGGACGAGCAGTACTTC. Translated, it gives CASIVNGRDEQYF.

Many counts were recorded for this clonotype. This chain links TRBV6-5 with TRBJ1-1, with TRBD1 identical over 7 bases. CDR3 length equals 13 residues. Trimming at V came to 6 bases and at J to 3 bases, leaving 4 bases not matched to a gene. CDR1 is MNHEY, CDR2 SVGAGI, per germline. The CDR3 here is CASRRQGYTEAFF. The CDR3 bases are TGTGCCAGCAGACGACAGGGTTACACTGAAGCTTTCTTT.

In its sample, this clonotype was seen many times. The chain joins TRBV13 to TRBJ2-2; 7 positions agree with TRBD1. The CDR3 has 13 amino acids. Germline V gene lookup returns CDR1 PRHDT and CDR2 FYEKMQ (reference sequence). V shed 3 bases and J 5 bases; nucleotides not matched to a gene: 0. DNA for the CDR3: TGTGCCAGCAGCTTGACAGGGACCGGGGAGCTGTTTTTT. It encodes CASSLTGTGELFF.

The chain uses TRBV6-1 and TRBJ1-5, with 10 bases fitting TRBD1. Germline values: CDR1 MNHNS, CDR2 SASEGT. Trimming took 4 bases from V and 7 from J; bases not matched to a gene: 1. The CDR3 consists of 13 residues. In nucleotides, the CDR3 is TGTGCCAGCAGTGGGGACAGGGGCCAGCCCCAGCATTTT. Translated, it gives CASSGDRGQPQHF.